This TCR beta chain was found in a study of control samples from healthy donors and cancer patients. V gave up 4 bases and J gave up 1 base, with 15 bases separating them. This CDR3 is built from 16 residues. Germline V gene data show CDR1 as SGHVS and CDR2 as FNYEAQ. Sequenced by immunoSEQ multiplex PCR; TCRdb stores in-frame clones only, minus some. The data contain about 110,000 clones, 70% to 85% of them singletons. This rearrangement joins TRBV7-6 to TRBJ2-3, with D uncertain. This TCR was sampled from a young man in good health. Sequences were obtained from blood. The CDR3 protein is CASSSRPRDGTDTQYF. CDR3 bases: TGTGCCAGCAGCTCCCGACCTAGGGATGGCACAGATACGCAGTATTTT.